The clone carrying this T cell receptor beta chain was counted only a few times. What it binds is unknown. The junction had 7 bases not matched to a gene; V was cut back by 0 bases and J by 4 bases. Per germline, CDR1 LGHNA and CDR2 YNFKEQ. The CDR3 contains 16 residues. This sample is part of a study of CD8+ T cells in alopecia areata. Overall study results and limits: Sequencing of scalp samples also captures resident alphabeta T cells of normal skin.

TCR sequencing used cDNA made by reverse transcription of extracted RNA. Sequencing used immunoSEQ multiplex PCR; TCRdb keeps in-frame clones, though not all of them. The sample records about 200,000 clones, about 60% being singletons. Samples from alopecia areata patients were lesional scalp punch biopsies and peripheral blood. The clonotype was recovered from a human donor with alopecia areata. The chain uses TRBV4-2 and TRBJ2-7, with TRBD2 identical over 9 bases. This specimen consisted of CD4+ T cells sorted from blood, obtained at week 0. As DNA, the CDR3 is TGTGCCAGCAGCCAAGAATGGCGGGGGGGATTTTACGAGCAGTACTTC. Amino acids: CASSQEWRGGFYEQYF.